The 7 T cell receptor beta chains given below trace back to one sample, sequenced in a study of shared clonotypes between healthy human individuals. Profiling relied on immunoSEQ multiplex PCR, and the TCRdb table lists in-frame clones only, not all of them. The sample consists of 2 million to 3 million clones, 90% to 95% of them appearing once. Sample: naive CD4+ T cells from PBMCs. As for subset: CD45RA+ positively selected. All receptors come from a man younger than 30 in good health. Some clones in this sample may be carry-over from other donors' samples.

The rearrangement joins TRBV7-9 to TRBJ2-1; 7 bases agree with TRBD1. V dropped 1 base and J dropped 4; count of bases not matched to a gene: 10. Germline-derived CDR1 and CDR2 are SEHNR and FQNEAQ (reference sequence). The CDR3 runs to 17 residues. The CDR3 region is CASSLVGTAILYNEQFF. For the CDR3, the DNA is TGTGCCAGCAGCTTAGTCGGGACAGCTATACTTTACAATGAGCAGTTCTTC.

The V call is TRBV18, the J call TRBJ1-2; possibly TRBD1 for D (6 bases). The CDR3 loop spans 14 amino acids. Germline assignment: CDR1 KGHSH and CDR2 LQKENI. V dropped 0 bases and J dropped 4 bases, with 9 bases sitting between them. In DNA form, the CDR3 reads TGTGCCAGCTCACCACCGGGGGGGGCCTATGGCTACACCTTC. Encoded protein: CASSPPGGAYGYTF.

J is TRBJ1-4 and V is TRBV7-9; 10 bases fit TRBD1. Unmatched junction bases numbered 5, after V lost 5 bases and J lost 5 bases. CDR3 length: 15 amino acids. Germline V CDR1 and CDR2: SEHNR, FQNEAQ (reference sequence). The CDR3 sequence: CASSALDRGNEKLFF. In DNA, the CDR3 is TGTGCCAGCAGCGCACTGGACAGGGGGAATGAAAAACTGTTTTTT. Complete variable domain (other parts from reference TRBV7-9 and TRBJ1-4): DTGVSQNPRHKITKRGQNVTFRCDPISEHNRLYWYRQTLGQGPEFLTYFQNEAQLEKSRLLSDRFSAERPKGSFSTLEIQRTEQGDSAMYLCASSALDRGNEKLFFGSGTQLSVL.

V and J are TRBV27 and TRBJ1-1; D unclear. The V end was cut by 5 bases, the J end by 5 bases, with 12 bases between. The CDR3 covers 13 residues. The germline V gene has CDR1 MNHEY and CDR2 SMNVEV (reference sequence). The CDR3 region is CASSPRGMTEAFF. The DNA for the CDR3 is TGTGCCAGCAGTCCCCGAGGCATGACTGAAGCTTTCTTT.

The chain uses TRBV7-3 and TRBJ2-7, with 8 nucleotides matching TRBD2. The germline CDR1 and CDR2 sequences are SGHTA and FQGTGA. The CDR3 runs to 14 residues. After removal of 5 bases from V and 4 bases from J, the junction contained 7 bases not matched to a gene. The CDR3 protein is CASSPGLGEYEQYF. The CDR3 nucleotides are TGTGCCAGCAGCCCGGGACTAGGCGAGTACGAGCAGTACTTC.

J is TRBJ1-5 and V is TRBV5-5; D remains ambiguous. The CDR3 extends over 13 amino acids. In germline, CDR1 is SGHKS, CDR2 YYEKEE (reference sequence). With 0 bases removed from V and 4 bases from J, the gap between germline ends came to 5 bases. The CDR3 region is CASSLEWNQPQHF. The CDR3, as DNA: TGTGCCAGCAGCTTGGAATGGAATCAGCCCCAGCATTTT.

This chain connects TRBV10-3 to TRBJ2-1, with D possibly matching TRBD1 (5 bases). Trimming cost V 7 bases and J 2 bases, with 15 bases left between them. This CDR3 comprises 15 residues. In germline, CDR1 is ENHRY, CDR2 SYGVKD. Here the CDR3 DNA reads TGTGCCATCAACGCCCCTGGGGCAACCTACAATGAGCAGTTCTTC. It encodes CAINAPGATYNEQFF.